This T cell receptor beta chain was recovered during a study of graft-versus-host responses after intestinal transplantation. Study overall: Recipients had transplants, and these were multivisceral, liver-intestinal, or isolated intestinal. Among the recipients, all got anti-thymocyte globulin induction and then tacrolimus and steroids for about 3 years. Overall study findings and caveats: Recipient-marrow GvH clones were detected, some having first appeared in ileum or blood.

Produced via immunoSEQ multiplex PCR; TCRdb's table is partial and in-frame only. The data hold some 140,000 clones, with around 94% observed a single time. Notes on this clone: The antigen remains unidentified.

The sequenced sample was unstimulated CD4+ T cells sorted from spleen or lymph node cells, obtained before intestinal transplant. This receptor was taken from a human donor who received an intestinal transplant.

The CDR3 DNA is TGTGCCAGCAGTTCTCTAGCGGGGGGAATAAACTCACCCCTCCACTTT. Translating it yields CASSSLAGGINSPLHF. The chain links TRBV6-5 to TRBJ1-6, with D perhaps matching TRBD1 (5 bases). Looked up from germline, CDR1 is MNHEY and CDR2 is SVGAGI. V lost 4 bases to trimming and J lost 10 bases, with 20 bases between them. This CDR3 comprises 16 residues.